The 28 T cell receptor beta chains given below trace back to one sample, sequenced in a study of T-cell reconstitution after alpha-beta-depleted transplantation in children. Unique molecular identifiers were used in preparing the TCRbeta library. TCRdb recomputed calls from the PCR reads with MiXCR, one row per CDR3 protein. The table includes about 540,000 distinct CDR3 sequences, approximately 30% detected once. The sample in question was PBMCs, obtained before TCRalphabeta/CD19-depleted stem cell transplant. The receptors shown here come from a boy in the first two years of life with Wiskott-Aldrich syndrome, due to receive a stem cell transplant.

The CDR3 bases are TGCAGCGCCGCGGCGGGAGTTTCTGAGCAGTTCTTC. Protein sequence: CSAAAGVSEQFF. V and J are TRBV29-1 and TRBJ2-1; 7 positions match TRBD2. CDR3 length: 12 residues. J gave up 9 bases and V 7 bases, and 9 bases lay outside the gene matches. Germline lookup yields CDR1 SQVTM and CDR2 ANQGSEA.

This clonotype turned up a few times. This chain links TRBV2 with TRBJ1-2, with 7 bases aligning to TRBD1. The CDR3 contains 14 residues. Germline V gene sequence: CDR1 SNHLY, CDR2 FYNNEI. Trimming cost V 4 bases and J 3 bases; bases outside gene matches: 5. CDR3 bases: TGTGCCAGCAGTGCCCGGACAGGCTACTATGGCTACACCTTC. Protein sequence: CASSARTGYYGYTF.

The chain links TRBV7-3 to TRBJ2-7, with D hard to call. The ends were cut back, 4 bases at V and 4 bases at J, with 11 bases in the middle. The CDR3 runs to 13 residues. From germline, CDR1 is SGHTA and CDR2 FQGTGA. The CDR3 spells CASSSGPEYEQYF. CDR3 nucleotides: TGTGCCAGCAGCTCAGGACCGGAGTACGAGCAGTACTTC.

CDR3: CASSGTSRSSYNEQFF. CDR3 sequence (DNA): TGTGCCAGCAGTGGGACTAGCCGGAGCTCCTACAATGAGCAGTTCTTC. The rearrangement joins TRBV9 to TRBJ2-1, with 9 bases aligning to TRBD2. Germline V gene data show CDR1 as SGDLS and CDR2 as YYNGEE. The CDR3 spans 16 residues. The V segment lost 5 bases and the J segment 0 bases; nucleotides outside the gene matches: 6.

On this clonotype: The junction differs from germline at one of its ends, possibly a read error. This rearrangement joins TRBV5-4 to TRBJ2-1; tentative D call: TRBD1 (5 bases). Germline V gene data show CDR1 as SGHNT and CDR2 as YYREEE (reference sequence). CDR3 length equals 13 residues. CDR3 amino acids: CASGFQGEREQFF. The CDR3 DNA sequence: TGTGCCAGCGGCTTCCAGGGTGAGCGTGAGCAGTTCTTC. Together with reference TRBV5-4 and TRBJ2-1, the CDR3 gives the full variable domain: ETGVTQSPTHLIKTRGQQVTLRCSSQSGHNTVSWYQQALGQGPQFIFQYYREEENGRGNFPPRFSGLQFPNYSSELNVNALELDDSALYLCASGFQGEREQFFGPGTRLTVL.

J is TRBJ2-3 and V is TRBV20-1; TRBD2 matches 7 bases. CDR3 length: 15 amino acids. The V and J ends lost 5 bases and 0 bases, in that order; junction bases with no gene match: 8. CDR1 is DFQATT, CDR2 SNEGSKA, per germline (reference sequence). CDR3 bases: TGCAGTGCTTTTTGGGGGAGGGGTAGCACAGATACGCAGTATTTT. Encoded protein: CSAFWGRGSTDTQYF.

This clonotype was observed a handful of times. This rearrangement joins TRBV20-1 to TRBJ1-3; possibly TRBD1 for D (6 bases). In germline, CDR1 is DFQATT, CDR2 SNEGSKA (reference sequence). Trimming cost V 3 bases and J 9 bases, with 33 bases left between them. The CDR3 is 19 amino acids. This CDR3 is CSASTDRKQGERQRSTIYF. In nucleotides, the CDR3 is TGCAGTGCTAGCACAGACAGGAAACAAGGGGAGAGACAACGAAGCACCATATATTTT.

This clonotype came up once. The chain's CDR3 is CASSSPGLRNSYNEQFF. The CDR3 region has the DNA TGTGCCAGCAGCTCACCGGGACTGAGAAACTCCTACAATGAGCAGTTCTTC. The chain employs TRBV2 and TRBJ2-1; the D gene is possibly TRBD2 (6 bases). CDR1 is SNHLY, CDR2 FYNNEI, per germline. There are 17 residues in the CDR3. Trimming removed 6 bases at V and 0 bases at J, with 18 bases between.

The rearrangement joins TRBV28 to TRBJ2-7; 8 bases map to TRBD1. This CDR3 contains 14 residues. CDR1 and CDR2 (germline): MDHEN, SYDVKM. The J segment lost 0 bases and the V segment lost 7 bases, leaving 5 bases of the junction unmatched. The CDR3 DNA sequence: TGTGCCAGCATCACAGGGGGGAGCTCCTACGAGCAGTACTTC. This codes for CASITGGSSYEQYF.

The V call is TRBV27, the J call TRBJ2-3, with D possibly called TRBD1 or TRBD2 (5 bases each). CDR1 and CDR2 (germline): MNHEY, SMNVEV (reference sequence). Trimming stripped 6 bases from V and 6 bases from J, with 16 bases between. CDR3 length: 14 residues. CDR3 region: CASSPGPRSDTQYF. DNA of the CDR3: TGTGCCAGCAGCCCGGGGCCGCGGTCGGATACGCAGTATTTT.

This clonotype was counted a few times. The CDR3 DNA is TGTGCCACCAGTGCAGGAAGGGGAACTAATGAAAAACTGTTTTTT. It encodes CATSAGRGTNEKLFF. V usage is TRBV24-1 and J usage is TRBJ1-4; a weak D match, TRBD1 (5 bases). Trimming shortened V by 5 bases and J by 1 base, and 10 bases separated the two germline ends. This CDR3 comprises 15 residues. Per the germline V gene, CDR1 is KGHDR and CDR2 is SFDVKD.

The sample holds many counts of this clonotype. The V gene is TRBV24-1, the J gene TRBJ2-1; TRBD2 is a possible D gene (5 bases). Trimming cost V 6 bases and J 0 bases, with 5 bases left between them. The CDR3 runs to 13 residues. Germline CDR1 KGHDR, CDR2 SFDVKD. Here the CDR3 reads CATSRDSYNEQFF. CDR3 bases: TGTGCCACCAGTCGGGACTCCTACAATGAGCAGTTCTTC.

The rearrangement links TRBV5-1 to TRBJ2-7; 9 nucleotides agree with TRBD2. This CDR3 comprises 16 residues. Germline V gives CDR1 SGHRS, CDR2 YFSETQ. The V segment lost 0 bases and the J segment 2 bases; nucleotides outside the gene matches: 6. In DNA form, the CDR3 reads TGCGCCAGCAGCTTGGGGGCTAGCGGGGATCCCTACGAGCAGTACTTC. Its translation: CASSLGASGDPYEQYF. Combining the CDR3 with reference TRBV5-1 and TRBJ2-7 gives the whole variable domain KAGVTQTPRYLIKTRGQQVTLSCSPISGHRSVSWYQQTPGQGLQFLFEYFSETQRNKGNFPGRFSGRQFSNSRSEMNVSTLELGDSALYLCASSLGASGDPYEQYFGPGTRLTVT.

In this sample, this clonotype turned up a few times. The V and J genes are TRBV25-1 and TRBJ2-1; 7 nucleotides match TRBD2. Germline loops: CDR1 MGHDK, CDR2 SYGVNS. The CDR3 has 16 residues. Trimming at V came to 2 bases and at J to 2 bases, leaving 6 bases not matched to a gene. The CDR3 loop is CASSEGGAGTYNEQFF. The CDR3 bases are TGTGCCAGCAGTGAAGGAGGAGCGGGGACCTACAATGAGCAGTTCTTC.

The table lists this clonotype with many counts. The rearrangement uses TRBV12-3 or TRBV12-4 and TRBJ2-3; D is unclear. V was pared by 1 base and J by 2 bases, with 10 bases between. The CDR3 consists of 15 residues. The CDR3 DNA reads TGTGCCAGCAGTTTAGGTGGGCTGCTCACAGATACGCAGTATTTT. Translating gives CASSLGGLLTDTQYF.

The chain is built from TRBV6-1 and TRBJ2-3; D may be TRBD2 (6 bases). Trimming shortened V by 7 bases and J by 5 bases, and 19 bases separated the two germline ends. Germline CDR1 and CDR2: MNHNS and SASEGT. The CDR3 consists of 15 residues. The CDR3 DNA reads TGTGCCAGCAACCCCGGGACTGCCTTTGGAGATACGCAGTATTTT. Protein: CASNPGTAFGDTQYF.

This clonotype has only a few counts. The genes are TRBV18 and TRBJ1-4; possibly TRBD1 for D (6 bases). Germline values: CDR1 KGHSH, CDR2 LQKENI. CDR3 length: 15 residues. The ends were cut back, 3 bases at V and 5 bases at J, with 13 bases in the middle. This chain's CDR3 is CASSPQTGENEKLFF. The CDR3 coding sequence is TGTGCCAGCTCACCGCAGACAGGTGAAAATGAAAAACTGTTTTTT.

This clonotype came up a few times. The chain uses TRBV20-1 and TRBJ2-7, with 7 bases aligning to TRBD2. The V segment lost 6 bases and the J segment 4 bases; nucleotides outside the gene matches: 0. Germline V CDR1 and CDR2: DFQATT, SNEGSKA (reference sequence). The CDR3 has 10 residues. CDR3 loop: CSALAYEQYF. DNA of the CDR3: TGCAGTGCACTAGCGTACGAGCAGTACTTC.

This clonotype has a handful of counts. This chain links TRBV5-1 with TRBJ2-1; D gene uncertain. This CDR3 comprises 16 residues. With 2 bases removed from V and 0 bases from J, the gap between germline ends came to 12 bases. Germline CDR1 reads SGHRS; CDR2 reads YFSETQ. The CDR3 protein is CASSLFGRSSYNEQFF. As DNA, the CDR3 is TGCGCCAGCAGCTTATTTGGACGGAGCTCCTACAATGAGCAGTTCTTC.

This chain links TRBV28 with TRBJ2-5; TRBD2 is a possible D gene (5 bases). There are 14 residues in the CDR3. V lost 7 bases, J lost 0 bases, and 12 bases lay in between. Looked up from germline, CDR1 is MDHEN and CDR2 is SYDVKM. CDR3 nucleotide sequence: TGTGCCAGCACCACCGGGGAGTACCAAGAGACCCAGTACTTC. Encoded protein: CASTTGEYQETQYF.

The DNA for the CDR3 is TGTGCCAGCAGCTTAAATGGCAGGCTCGAGACCCAGTACTTC. Translation: CASSLNGRLETQYF. The chain is built from TRBV7-9 and TRBJ2-5; no firm D call. V was clipped by 2 bases and J by 5 bases, with 12 bases between them. This CDR3 has 14 amino acids. Germline V gene sequence: CDR1 SEHNR, CDR2 FQNEAQ (reference sequence). Based on the CDR3 plus reference TRBV7-9 and TRBJ2-5, the full variable domain is DTGVSQNPRHKITKRGQNVTFRCDPISEHNRLYWYRQTLGQGPEFLTYFQNEAQLEKSRLLSDRFSAERPKGSFSTLEIQRTEQGDSAMYLCASSLNGRLETQYFGPGTRLLVL.

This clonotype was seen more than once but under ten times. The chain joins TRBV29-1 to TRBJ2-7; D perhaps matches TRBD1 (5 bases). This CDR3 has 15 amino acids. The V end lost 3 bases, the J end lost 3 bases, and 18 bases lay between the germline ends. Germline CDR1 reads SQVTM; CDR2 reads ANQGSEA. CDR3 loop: CSVDEGGRVVYEQYF. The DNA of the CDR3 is TGCAGCGTTGATGAAGGTGGCAGGGTGGTCTACGAGCAGTACTTC.

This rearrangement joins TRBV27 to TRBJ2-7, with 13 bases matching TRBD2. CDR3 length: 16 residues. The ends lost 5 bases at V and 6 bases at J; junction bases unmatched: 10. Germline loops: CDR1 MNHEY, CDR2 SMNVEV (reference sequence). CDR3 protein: CASSLRTGTSGIEQYF. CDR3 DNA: TGTGCCAGCAGTCTCCGGACCGGGACTAGCGGGATCGAGCAGTACTTC.

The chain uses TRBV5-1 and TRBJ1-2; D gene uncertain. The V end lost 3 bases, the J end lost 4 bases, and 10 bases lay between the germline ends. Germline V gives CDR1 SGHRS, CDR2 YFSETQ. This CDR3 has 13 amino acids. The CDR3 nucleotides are TGCGCCAGCAGCTCGGAGAGTCCCTATGGCTACACCTTC. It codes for CASSSESPYGYTF.

CDR3 nucleotides: TGCGCCAGCAGCCTAAGACCCCCGATCACTGAAGCTTTCTTT. This encodes CASSLRPPITEAFF. The V call is TRBV5-1, the J call TRBJ1-1; the D is unclear. With 4 bases removed from V and 4 bases from J, the gap between germline ends came to 14 bases. In germline, CDR1 is SGHRS, CDR2 YFSETQ. This CDR3 spans 14 amino acids.

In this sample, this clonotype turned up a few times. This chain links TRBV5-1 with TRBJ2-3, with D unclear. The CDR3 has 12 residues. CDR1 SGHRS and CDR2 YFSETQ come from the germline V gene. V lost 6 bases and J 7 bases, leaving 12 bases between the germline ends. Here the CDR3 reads CASTDVDNTQYF. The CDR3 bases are TGCGCCAGCACTGATGTCGACAATACGCAGTATTTT.

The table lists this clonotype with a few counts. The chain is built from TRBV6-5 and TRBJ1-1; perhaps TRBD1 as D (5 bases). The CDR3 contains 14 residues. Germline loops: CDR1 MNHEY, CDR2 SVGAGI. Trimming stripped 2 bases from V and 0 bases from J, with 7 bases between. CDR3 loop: CASSYVGVNTEAFF. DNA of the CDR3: TGTGCCAGCAGTTACGTAGGGGTGAACACTGAAGCTTTCTTT.

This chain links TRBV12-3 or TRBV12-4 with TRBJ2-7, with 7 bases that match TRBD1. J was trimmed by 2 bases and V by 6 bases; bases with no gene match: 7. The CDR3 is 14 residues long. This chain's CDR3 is CASSQGDRPYEQYF. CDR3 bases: TGTGCCAGCAGCCAGGGGGACAGACCCTACGAGCAGTACTTC.